The rows below give T cell receptor beta chains drawn from one sample of a study of blood T cells in healthy people across ages. Using its own MiXCR run on the 5' RACE reads, TCRdb lists one record per CDR3 protein. The table lists about 680,000 distinct CDR3 sequences, around half of them singletons. The specimen was blood. The receptors stem from a woman aged 60-75 years in good health. Both conserved end residues are part of each CDR3. D genes are given only for firm matches. Size tells how often a clone was seen (once, few, many) or the class of an expanded clone, and some rows leave it out.

d_gene,v_gene,abundance,j_gene,CDR3aa,CDR3nt
.,TRBV29-1,few,TRBJ1-2,CSVEEDQGGNDGYTF,TGCAGCGTTGAAGAGGATCAGGGTGGCAACGATGGCTACACCTTC
.,TRBV20-1,.,TRBJ1-2,CSARKGRDGYTF,TGCAGTGCTAGAAAGGGGAGGGATGGCTACACCTTC
TRBD2,TRBV24-1,few,TRBJ2-5,CATSDSSGRQETQYF,TGTGCCACCAGTGATTCAAGCGGGAGGCAAGAGACCCAGTACTTC
.,TRBV9,few,TRBJ2-5,CASSVSPAGGETQYF,TGTGCCAGCAGCGTGTCACCAGCAGGAGGAGAGACCCAGTACTTC
.,TRBV10-3,.,TRBJ2-1,CAISERKQVDNEQFF,TGTGCCATCAGTGAGAGAAAACAGGTAGACAATGAGCAGTTCTTC
TRBD1,TRBV2,.,TRBJ2-7,CASTGGQGNEQYF,TGTGCCAGCACGGGCGGACAGGGAAACGAGCAGTACTTC
.,TRBV28,.,TRBJ2-2,CASRPDLGELFF,TGTGCCAGCAGACCCGACCTTGGGGAGCTGTTTTTT
.,TRBV28,few,TRBJ2-3,CASETGQSTDTQYF,TGTGCCAGCGAGACCGGACAGTCTACAGATACGCAGTATTTT
TRBD1,TRBV5-1,.,TRBJ1-5,CASSSRGLINQPQHF,TGTGCCAGCAGCTCCAGGGGGCTCATCAATCAGCCCCAGCATTTT
TRBD1,TRBV6-2/TRBV6-3,once,TRBJ1-6,CASSHYGTGASGSPLHF,TGTGCCAGCAGCCACTACGGGACAGGGGCTTCGGGCTCACCCCTCCACTTT
TRBD1,TRBV20-1,.,TRBJ2-3,CSALWTGVVDTQYF,TGCAGTGCTCTCTGGACAGGGGTCGTGGATACGCAGTATTTT
.,TRBV4-3,.,TRBJ1-2,CASSQAPRGDYGYTF,TGCGCCAGCAGCCAAGCCCCCAGGGGTGACTATGGCTACACCTTC
TRBD2,TRBV5-1,.,TRBJ2-5,CASSPRTSGMDEQYF,TGCGCCAGCAGCCCCCGGACTAGCGGGATGGATGAGCAGTACTTC
TRBD2,TRBV11-2,few,TRBJ2-1,CASSLEVRLAGYNEQFF,TGTGCCAGCAGCTTAGAGGTCAGACTAGCGGGGTACAATGAGCAGTTCTTC
.,TRBV10-3,.,TRBJ1-1,CAISTGNEAFF,TGTGCCATCAGCACGGGTAACGAAGCTTTCTTT
.,TRBV12-3/TRBV12-4,.,TRBJ1-1,CASSSAEWVAEAFF,TGTGCCAGCAGTTCCGCCGAATGGGTTGCTGAAGCTTTCTTT
.,TRBV20-1,.,TRBJ2-7,CSARVPDSYEQYF,TGCAGTGCTAGAGTGCCCGACAGCTACGAGCAGTACTTC
.,TRBV28,.,TRBJ1-2,CASSSIGDSRGGYTF,TGTGCCAGCAGCTCGATCGGGGATTCTCGCGGTGGCTACACCTTC
TRBD2,TRBV29-1,.,TRBJ2-1,CSVRGRATLEQFF,TGCAGCGTTAGAGGGAGGGCCACCCTAGAGCAGTTCTTC
.,TRBV29-1,few,TRBJ2-5,CSVSLTGEQYF,TGCAGCGTTTCCTTGACGGGAGAGCAGTACTTC
TRBD1,TRBV29-1,once,TRBJ2-7,CSVTGTGAYNEQYF,TGCAGCGTCACCGGGACAGGAGCCTACAATGAGCAGTACTTC
TRBD1,TRBV28,.,TRBJ2-7,CASSLGGQGSNEQYF,TGTGCCAGCAGTTTAGGGGGACAGGGTTCCAACGAGCAGTACTTC